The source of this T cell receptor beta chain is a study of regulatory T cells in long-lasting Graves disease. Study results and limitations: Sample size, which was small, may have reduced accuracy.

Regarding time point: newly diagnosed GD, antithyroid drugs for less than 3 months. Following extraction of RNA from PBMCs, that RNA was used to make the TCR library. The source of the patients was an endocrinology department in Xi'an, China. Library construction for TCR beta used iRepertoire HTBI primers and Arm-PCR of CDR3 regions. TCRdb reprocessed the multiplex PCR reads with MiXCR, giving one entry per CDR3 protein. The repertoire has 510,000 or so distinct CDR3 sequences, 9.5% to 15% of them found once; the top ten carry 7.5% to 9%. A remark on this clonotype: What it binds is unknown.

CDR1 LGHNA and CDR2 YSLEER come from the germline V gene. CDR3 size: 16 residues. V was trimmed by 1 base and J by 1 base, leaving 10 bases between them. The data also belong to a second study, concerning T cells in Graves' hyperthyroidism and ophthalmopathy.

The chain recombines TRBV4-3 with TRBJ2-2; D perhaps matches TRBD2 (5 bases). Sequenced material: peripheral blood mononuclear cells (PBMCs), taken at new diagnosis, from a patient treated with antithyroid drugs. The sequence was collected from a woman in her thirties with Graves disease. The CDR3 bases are TGCGCCAGCAGCCAAGGCCCCCGGGGGAACACCGGGGAGCTGTTTTTT. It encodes CASSQGPRGNTGELFF.